This T cell receptor beta chain was recorded in a study of CXCR3-negative and CXCR3-positive naive CD8 T cells. Whole-study findings and limits: Freshly isolated PBMCs were used in most assays, given partial CXCR3 loss after freezing.

UMI-labeled TRB cDNA libraries were prepared by 5' RACE. Following a re-call of the 5' RACE reads, TCRdb has one entry per CDR3 protein and lacks DNA. The data show about 24,000 distinct CDR3 sequences, and the top ten clones hold less than 5%. To note about this clonotype: The antigen is unknown.

Looked up from germline, CDR1 is SGHVS and CDR2 is FNYEAQ. The CDR3 sequence is 14 residues long. The sample consisted of naive CXCR3- CD8+ T cells from blood. Subset reported: CD45RO-CCR7+CD27+CD95- naive CD8+ T cells lacking CXCR3 (TNR3-). This receptor was identified in a human donor in good health. Some clones in this sample may be carry-over from other donors' samples. The genes are TRBV7-6 and TRBJ2-7. The CDR3 loop reads CASSLALSSYEQYF.